This T cell receptor beta chain derives from a study of blood T cell repertoires in COVID-19. Study in general: In each case, the material was cDNA or gDNA derived from T cells, B-cell-depleted T cells, or PBMCs.

Recruitment covered about 25 US areas and drew participants whose ages spanned roughly 18 to 100 years. Which cohort a participant joined came from the clinical history participants gave. Cohort 3 donors counted as recovered after two negative PCRs, clearance, or resolved symptoms. TCRdb keeps only in-frame clones here, not all; method: immunoSEQ multiplex PCR. The repertoire consists of about 260,000 clones, with about 82% occurring once and the leading ten covering over 2%. The TCR comes from a woman between 45 and 60 years old who had recovered from COVID-19. The sample comprised PBMCs or T cells enriched from blood (not recorded which).

CDR3 nucleotide sequence: TGTGCCAGCACCGCGGACAGGGTGGATCAGCCCCAGCATTTT. Amino acid sequence: CASTADRVDQPQHF. This chain uses TRBV2 with TRBJ1-5; 8 bases align to TRBD1. The CDR3 extends over 14 amino acids. Germline-derived CDR1 and CDR2 are SNHLY and FYNNEI. Trimming cost V 7 bases and J 5 bases; bases outside gene matches: 7. Based on the CDR3 plus reference TRBV2 and TRBJ1-5, the full variable domain is EPEVTQTPSHQVTQMGQEVILRCVPISNHLYFYWYRQILGQKVEFLVSFYNNEISEKSEIFDDQFSVERPDGSNFTLKIRSTKLEDSAMYFCASTADRVDQPQHFGDGTRLSIL.